Presented here are 30 T cell receptor beta chains from one specimen sequenced in a study of T cells in localized non-small cell lung cancer. Libraries were prepared by immunoSEQ multiplex PCR; TCRdb keeps only in-frame clonotypes and omits some of them. The sample holds roughly 26,000 clones; approximately 86% are singletons and the top ten take over 11%. Material: peripheral blood, obtained before any cancer treatment. Source of these receptors: a female donor over 55 with stage II squamous cell lung carcinoma.

Comments on this clone: The sample holds other DNA sequences that translate to the same CDR3. The rearrangement links TRBV13 to TRBJ2-7, with D perhaps assigned TRBD1 or TRBD2 (6 bases each). The length of the CDR3 is 14 residues. Germline V gene data show CDR1 as PRHDT and CDR2 as FYEKMQ (reference sequence). V lost 0 bases, J lost 7 bases, and 13 bases lay in between. CDR3 protein: CASSLGGGGGEQYF. The CDR3 DNA reads as TGTGCCAGCAGCTTAGGCGGGGGCGGAGGGGAGCAGTACTTC. The full variable domain, in which reference TRBV13 and TRBJ2-7 provide the parts outside the CDR3, is AAGVIQSPRHLIKEKRETATLKCYPIPRHDTVYWYQQGPGQDPQFLISFYEKMQSDKGSIPDRFSAQQFSDYHSELNMSSLELGDSALYFCASSLGGGGGEQYFGPGTRLTVT.

J is TRBJ2-7 and V is TRBV28, with D uncertain. Per the germline V gene, CDR1 is MDHEN and CDR2 is SYDVKM. The CDR3 is 11 amino acids. V gave up 6 bases and J gave up 6 bases, with 9 bases separating them. CDR3 DNA: TGTGCCAGCAGCCGGATCTCCGAGCAGTACTTC. Translated, it gives CASSRISEQYF.

The chain has TRBV7-9 and TRBJ2-1; D may be TRBD2 (5 bases). V was trimmed by 1 base and J by 5 bases, leaving 15 bases between them. Germline-derived CDR1 and CDR2 are SEHNR and FQNEAQ (reference sequence). CDR3 length: 16 amino acids. CDR3 in DNA: TGTGCCAGCAGCTTAGTTCGTAGCGCCATGAACAATGAGCAGTTCTTC. Translating it yields CASSLVRSAMNNEQFF. Using reference TRBV7-9 and TRBJ2-1 for the parts outside the CDR3, the full variable domain is DTGVSQNPRHKITKRGQNVTFRCDPISEHNRLYWYRQTLGQGPEFLTYFQNEAQLEKSRLLSDRFSAERPKGSFSTLEIQRTEQGDSAMYLCASSLVRSAMNNEQFFGPGTRLTVL.

Comments on this clone: The junction shows a germline mismatch at one end, possibly a read error. This rearrangement joins TRBV18 to TRBJ2-2, with 7 positions matching TRBD1. The CDR3 extends over 16 amino acids. From germline, CDR1 is KGHSH and CDR2 LQKENI. This chain's CDR3 is CASSPPDRTNTGELFF. DNA of the CDR3: TGTGCCAGCTCTCCACCGGACAGGACGAACACCGGGGAGCTGTTTTTT.

This chain joins TRBV15 and TRBJ1-4; possible D gene TRBD1, 6 bases. The germline CDR1 and CDR2 sequences are LNHNV and YYDKDF (reference sequence). Trimming shortened V by 0 bases and J by 0 bases, and 14 bases separated the two germline ends. This CDR3 comprises 18 residues. CDR3 amino acids: CATSRDPGHLATNEKLFF. DNA for the CDR3: TGTGCCACCAGCAGAGATCCGGGACACCTTGCAACTAATGAAAAACTGTTTTTT.

The rearrangement joins TRBV6-6 to TRBJ1-1; no reliable D call. Germline CDR1 reads MNHNY; CDR2 reads SVGAGI (reference sequence). Trimming removed 6 bases from V and 0 bases from J, with 11 bases in between. This CDR3 region has 14 residues. The CDR3 sequence: CASSREGLNTEAFF. In DNA, the CDR3 is TGTGCCAGCAGCCGGGAGGGTTTGAACACTGAAGCTTTCTTT.

V usage is TRBV10-3 and J usage is TRBJ1-5; 7 nucleotides match TRBD1. The V gene end was trimmed by 4 bases and the J gene end by 7 bases; junction bases not matched to a gene: 13. The CDR3 runs 16 residues. Germline V gene data show CDR1 as ENHRY and CDR2 as SYGVKD. The CDR3 nucleotides are TGTGCCATCAGTGCCCTCGGACAGGAAATTTCGCAGCCCCAGCATTTT. The encoded protein is CAISALGQEISQPQHF.

The rearrangement links TRBV18 to TRBJ1-3; D is unclear. The CDR3 runs to 16 residues. Germline V gene lookup returns CDR1 KGHSH and CDR2 LQKENI. V was shortened by 3 bases and J by 0 bases, with 12 bases between the two germline ends. The CDR3 DNA is TGTGCCAGCTCACCCTGGACGGTCAGCTCTGGAAACACCATATATTTT. Protein product: CASSPWTVSSGNTIYF.

V and J are TRBV5-1 and TRBJ2-1; 9 nucleotides align to TRBD2. This CDR3 has 17 amino acids. J gave up 8 bases and V 3 bases, and 15 bases lay outside the gene matches. CDR1 SGHRS and CDR2 YFSETQ come from the germline V gene. The CDR3 protein is CASSYSSYGTSSDEQFF. In DNA, the CDR3 is TGCGCCAGCAGCTATTCCTCCTATGGGACTAGCTCCGATGAGCAGTTCTTC.

The chain has TRBV5-1 and TRBJ1-2; D is unclear. Germline V gives CDR1 SGHRS, CDR2 YFSETQ. The CDR3 totals 14 residues. The V end lost 0 bases, the J end lost 6 bases, and 12 bases lay between the germline ends. The CDR3 region has the DNA TGCGCCAGCAGCTTGGAAGCTACCCCCAATGGCTACACCTTC. It translates to CASSLEATPNGYTF. The full variable domain, in which reference TRBV5-1 and TRBJ1-2 provide the parts outside the CDR3, is KAGVTQTPRYLIKTRGQQVTLSCSPISGHRSVSWYQQTPGQGLQFLFEYFSETQRNKGNFPGRFSGRQFSNSRSEMNVSTLELGDSALYLCASSLEATPNGYTFGSGTRLTVV.

V and J are TRBV19 and TRBJ1-2; no definite D call. Trimming cost V 2 bases and J 6 bases, with 16 bases left between them. Germline V lookup: CDR1 LNHDA, CDR2 SQIVND (reference sequence). This CDR3 has 15 amino acids. The CDR3 DNA follows: TGTGCCAGTAGTATATCCCAGTGGGGATACGATGGCTACACCTTC. Translation gives CASSISQWGYDGYTF.

The chain employs TRBV5-1 and TRBJ2-7, with 7 positions matching TRBD2. The CDR3 covers 15 residues. From germline, CDR1 is SGHRS and CDR2 YFSETQ. With V trimmed by 0 bases and J by 3 bases, 6 bases remained unmatched. The CDR3 reads CASSLDVAGNYEQYF. CDR3 DNA sequence: TGCGCCAGCAGCTTGGATGTAGCGGGTAACTACGAGCAGTACTTC.

The chain has TRBV7-9 and TRBJ1-5, with unresolved D. V lost 5 bases and J lost 7, with 12 bases in between. The germline V gene has CDR1 SEHNR and CDR2 FQNEAQ (reference sequence). The CDR3 contains 13 residues. CDR3 sequence reads: CASSLSLGQPQHF. DNA of the CDR3: TGTGCCAGCAGCCTGTCCCTCGGACAGCCCCAGCATTTT.

The rearrangement links TRBV12-2 to TRBJ2-7; the D call in the table, TRBD2, was not verified against the DNA. TRBV12-2 is a documented pseudogene. This CDR3 contains 11 residues. The CDR3 region is CASRLAREQYF. DNA of the CDR3: TGTGCAAGTCGCTTAGCGCGCGAGCAGTACTTC.

The V gene is TRBV28, the J gene TRBJ1-1; maybe TRBD1 (6 bases). From germline, CDR1 is MDHEN and CDR2 SYDVKM. CDR3 length: 15 amino acids. The V end lost 5 bases, the J end lost 3 bases, and 16 bases lay between the germline ends. The CDR3 sequence is CASSPPGGPDTEAFF. The CDR3 DNA is TGTGCCAGCAGTCCGCCGGGGGGGCCAGACACTGAAGCTTTCTTT.

The V gene is TRBV6-1, the J gene TRBJ1-3, with D possibly TRBD1 on 6 matching bases. This CDR3 comprises 15 residues. Between the trimmed V and J ends, which lost 8 bases and 2 bases, there was a span of 16 bases. CDR1 is MNHNS and CDR2 is SASEGT in the germline V gene. The CDR3 protein is CASQPARGPGNTIYF. In nucleotides, the CDR3 is TGTGCCAGCCAACCCGCCAGGGGACCTGGAAACACCATATATTTT.

The chain carries TRBV5-1 and TRBJ1-3, with 9 bases aligning to TRBD1. V was pared by 1 base and J by 4 bases, with 3 bases of the junction left unmatched. Germline-derived CDR1 and CDR2 are SGHRS and YFSETQ. The CDR3 runs 15 residues. This CDR3 is CASSLTGGDGNTIYF. In DNA, the CDR3 is TGCGCCAGCAGCTTGACAGGGGGCGACGGAAACACCATATATTTT.

The chain links TRBV5-1 to TRBJ2-3, with D possibly matching TRBD1 (5 bases). Germline CDR1 SGHRS, CDR2 YFSETQ. CDR3 length: 13 amino acids. Between the trimmed V and J ends, which lost 1 base and 6 bases, there was a span of 9 bases. CDR3 residues: CASSLQGTDTQYF. CDR3 in DNA: TGCGCCAGCAGCTTGCAGGGTACGGATACGCAGTATTTT.

The gene calls are TRBV7-9 and TRBJ1-1; D is uncertain. The CDR3 spans 12 residues. With 8 bases removed from V and 5 bases from J, the gap between germline ends came to 12 bases. Germline lookup yields CDR1 SEHNR and CDR2 FQNEAQ (reference sequence). The CDR3 nucleotides read TGTGCCAGCCGTCTAACGGGGACTGAAGCTTTCTTT. This encodes CASRLTGTEAFF.

This clone occurred once. J is TRBJ1-1 and V is TRBV7-6, with a weak D call TRBD1 (6 bases). The CDR3 consists of 16 residues. Trimming left V 6 bases short and J 7 bases short, with 24 bases between. The V gene's germline CDR1 is SGHVS and CDR2 FNYEAQ. The CDR3 loop reads CASRSTPTGTKGEAFF. The CDR3, as DNA: TGTGCCAGCAGATCTACTCCCACAGGGACAAAGGGTGAAGCTTTCTTT.

The V gene is TRBV18, the J gene TRBJ2-7; 7 bases match TRBD2. CDR1 KGHSH and CDR2 LQKENI come from the germline V gene. The CDR3 is 13 amino acids. Trimming removed 3 bases from V and 2 bases from J; junction bases left unmatched: 1. CDR3 nucleotide sequence: TGTGCCAGCTCACCCGGGACTACCTACGAGCAGTACTTC. It specifies CASSPGTTYEQYF. The full variable domain, completed using reference TRBV18 and TRBJ2-7, is NAGVMQNPRHLVRRRGQEARLRCSPMKGHSHVYWYRQLPEEGLKFMVYLQKENIIDESGMPKERFSAEFPKEGPSILRIQQVVRGDSAAYFCASSPGTTYEQYFGPGTRLTVT.

A note on this clone: Other DNA sequences of this sample code for an identical CDR3. V is TRBV30 and J is TRBJ2-2, with D unresolved. This CDR3 spans 14 amino acids. The ends were cut back, 2 bases at V and 1 base at J, with 8 bases in the middle. Per germline, CDR1 GTSNPN and CDR2 SVGIG (reference sequence). CDR3 sequence (DNA): TGTGCCTGGAGTTTGGCACGGAACACCGGGGAGCTGTTTTTT. It translates to CAWSLARNTGELFF.

The chain combines TRBV2 with TRBJ1-2; the D gene is possibly TRBD1 (5 bases). The germline V gene has CDR1 SNHLY and CDR2 FYNNEI. This CDR3 is built from 14 residues. V lost 2 bases and J 4 bases, leaving 11 bases between the germline ends. CDR3 nucleotide sequence: TGTGCCAGCAGTGAAAGGGGCGGGGGCTATGGCTACACCTTC. Its translation: CASSERGGGYGYTF. The full variable domain, with the rest looked up from reference TRBV2 and TRBJ1-2, is EPEVTQTPSHQVTQMGQEVILRCVPISNHLYFYWYRQILGQKVEFLVSFYNNEISEKSEIFDDQFSVERPDGSNFTLKIRSTKLEDSAMYFCASSERGGGYGYTFGSGTRLTVV.

This clone was seen a single time. The chain joins TRBV5-1 to TRBJ2-2, with 10 bases identical to TRBD2. The CDR3 has 15 residues. Germline lookup yields CDR1 SGHRS and CDR2 YFSETQ. The V and J ends lost 4 bases and 6 bases, in that order; junction bases with no gene match: 6. In DNA, the CDR3 is TGCGCCAGCAGCCATGGGACTAGCGATCCCGGGGAGCTGTTTTTT. As protein: CASSHGTSDPGELFF.

This clone has only a few counts. The chain recombines TRBV6-1 with TRBJ2-7; D gene ambiguous. With 7 bases removed from V and 7 bases from J, the gap between germline ends came to 20 bases. The CDR3 extends over 14 amino acids. Germline lookup yields CDR1 MNHNS and CDR2 SASEGT. CDR3 amino acids: CASNKRTAPGEQYF. The CDR3 DNA is TGTGCCAGCAACAAACGAACGGCTCCGGGTGAGCAGTACTTC.

The chain is built from TRBV30 and TRBJ2-4; D unresolved. The CDR3 runs 12 residues. V dropped 4 bases and J dropped 9 bases, with 13 bases sitting between them. Germline V gives CDR1 GTSNPN, CDR2 SVGIG (reference sequence). The DNA for the CDR3 is TGTGCCTGGAAGGCCGACTGGAGCATTCAGTACTTC. Its protein product is CAWKADWSIQYF.

The rearrangement joins TRBV18 to TRBJ2-1; a weak D match, TRBD1 (7 bases). The germline V gene has CDR1 KGHSH and CDR2 LQKENI. The CDR3 runs to 14 residues. Trimming removed 3 bases at V and 9 bases at J, with 15 bases between. The CDR3 is CASSPRQGGGEQFF. The CDR3 DNA follows: TGTGCCAGCTCACCCAGACAGGGAGGAGGTGAGCAGTTCTTC.

The count of this clone is one. The chain recombines TRBV5-6 with TRBJ2-2; D is unclear. The CDR3 contains 14 residues. Germline CDR1 is SGHDT and CDR2 is YYEEEE. Trimming left V 2 bases short and J 7 bases short, with 12 bases between. CDR3 nucleotides: TGTGCCAGCAGCTTAGGCAGGTTTGGCGGGGAGCTGTTTTTT. Translation gives CASSLGRFGGELFF.

The rearrangement uses TRBV4-1 and TRBJ1-1; no firm D call. V lost 3 bases, J lost 4 bases, and 15 bases lay in between. CDR1 is MGHRA and CDR2 is YSYEKL in the germline V gene. The CDR3 contains 15 residues. The CDR3 loop reads CASSQADSMGTEAFF. CDR3 sequence (DNA): TGCGCCAGCAGCCAGGCCGACTCCATGGGCACTGAAGCTTTCTTT.

The rearrangement joins TRBV7-9 to TRBJ1-1, with no clear D. This CDR3 region has 13 residues. V lost 8 bases and J lost 5, with 15 bases in between. The germline CDR1 and CDR2 sequences are SEHNR and FQNEAQ (reference sequence). In DNA form, the CDR3 reads TGTGCCAGCGGAATCGAAGGGAGGACTGAAGCTTTCTTT. Translation gives CASGIEGRTEAFF. Full variable domain (missing parts from reference TRBV7-9 and TRBJ1-1): DTGVSQNPRHKITKRGQNVTFRCDPISEHNRLYWYRQTLGQGPEFLTYFQNEAQLEKSRLLSDRFSAERPKGSFSTLEIQRTEQGDSAMYLCASGIEGRTEAFFGQGTRLTVV.